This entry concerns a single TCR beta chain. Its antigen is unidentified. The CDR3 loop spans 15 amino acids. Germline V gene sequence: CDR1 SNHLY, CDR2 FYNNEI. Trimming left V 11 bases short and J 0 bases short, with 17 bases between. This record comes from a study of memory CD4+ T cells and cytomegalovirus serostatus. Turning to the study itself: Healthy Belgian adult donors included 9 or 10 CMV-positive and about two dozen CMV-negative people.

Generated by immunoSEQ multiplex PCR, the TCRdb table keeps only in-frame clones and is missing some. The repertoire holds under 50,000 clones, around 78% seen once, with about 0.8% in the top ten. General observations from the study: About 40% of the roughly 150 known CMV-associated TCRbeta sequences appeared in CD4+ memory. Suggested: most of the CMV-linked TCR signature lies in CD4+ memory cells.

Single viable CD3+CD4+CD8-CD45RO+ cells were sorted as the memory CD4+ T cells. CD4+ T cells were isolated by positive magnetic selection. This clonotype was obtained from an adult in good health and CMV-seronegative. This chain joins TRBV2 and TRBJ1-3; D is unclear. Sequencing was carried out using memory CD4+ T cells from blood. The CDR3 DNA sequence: TGTGCCTCGGCCCGGGCAGTCAACTCTGGAAACACCATATATTTT. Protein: CASARAVNSGNTIYF.